Following are 3 T cell receptor beta chains from one sample sequenced in a study of identical twins. TCRdb reprocessed the 5' RACE reads with MiXCR, giving one entry per CDR3 protein. The sample has 460,000 or so distinct CDR3 sequences; approximately 15% are singletons. The sample also formed part of further work on yellow fever vaccine responses in identical twins.

Sequencing input: CD4+ T cells sorted from blood. These TCRs come from a woman aged 18-29 years in good health.

The chain recombines TRBV5-5 with TRBJ1-2; D remains ambiguous. CDR3 length: 12 residues. Trimming pared 1 base from V and 3 bases from J, leaving 4 bases between. The germline V gene encodes CDR1 SGHKS and CDR2 YYEKEE (reference sequence). The CDR3 DNA is TGTGCCAGCAGCTTGTTCGACTATGGCTACACCTTC. This encodes CASSLFDYGYTF. Variable domain in full (rest from reference TRBV5-5 and TRBJ1-2): DAGVTQSPTHLIKTRGQQVTLRCSPISGHKSVSWYQQVLGQGPQFIFQYYEKEERGRGNFPDRFSARQFPNYSSELNVNALLLGDSALYLCASSLFDYGYTFGSGTRLTVV.

This clonotype appeared once. The chain carries TRBV2 and TRBJ2-2; TRBD2 matches at 9 bases. The trim removed 4 bases at V and 5 bases at J, leaving 5 bases unmatched. CDR1 SNHLY and CDR2 FYNNEI come from the germline V gene. The CDR3 totals 15 residues. CDR3 bases: TGTGCCAGCAGTGGTCTAACTAGCGGGACCGGGGAGCTGTTTTTT. This codes for CASSGLTSGTGELFF.

This clonotype was observed a handful of times. The chain is built from TRBV7-2 and TRBJ2-1, with 7 nucleotides matching TRBD2. CDR3 length equals 16 residues. With 7 bases clipped from V and 1 base from J, the junction kept 10 bases outside the gene matches. In germline, CDR1 is SGHTA, CDR2 FQGNSA. The CDR3 reads CASTLTAGSSYNEQFF. The CDR3 DNA reads as TGTGCCAGCACCTTGACAGCGGGGAGTTCCTACAATGAGCAGTTCTTC.